The 30 T cell receptor beta chains in this list originate from one sample, sequenced in a study of cytomegalovirus exposure and HLA in healthy donors. A multiplex PCR was run with 60 Vbeta primers and 13 Jbeta primers. Produced via immunoSEQ multiplex PCR; TCRdb's table is partial and in-frame only. The sample carries over 250,000 clones, 65% to 85% recorded once. The specimen was PBMCs. Every receptor here comes from a female donor in good health and CMV-seronegative.

The gene calls are TRBV19 and TRBJ1-2; 9 nucleotides agree with TRBD1. From germline, CDR1 is LNHDA and CDR2 SQIVND (reference sequence). V trimming: 0 bases; J trimming: 1 base; junction bases outside the gene matches: 3. The CDR3 extends over 16 amino acids. The CDR3 DNA reads as TGTGCCAGTAGTATAGAGGGACAGGGCCTTAACTATGGCTACACCTTC. As protein: CASSIEGQGLNYGYTF.

The V and J genes are TRBV27 and TRBJ1-5; D possibly corresponds to TRBD1 (6 bases). Germline V CDR1 and CDR2: MNHEY, SMNVEV (reference sequence). The CDR3 has 15 amino acids. V was pared by 4 bases and J by 2 bases, with 12 bases between. The CDR3 region is CASSSDRAGNQPQHF. CDR3 sequence (DNA): TGTGCCAGCAGTTCGGACAGAGCAGGCAATCAGCCCCAGCATTTT.

V and J are TRBV19 and TRBJ2-4; TRBD1 aligns across 8 bases. The CDR3 runs to 14 residues. V trimming: 6 bases; J trimming: 7 bases; junction bases outside the gene matches: 8. The V gene's germline CDR1 is LNHDA and CDR2 SQIVND (reference sequence). The CDR3 reads CASRGQGAGNIQYF. CDR3 in DNA: TGTGCCAGTAGAGGCCAGGGGGCTGGGAACATTCAGTACTTC.

This clone was seen a few times. The chain joins TRBV5-1 to TRBJ1-1, with D perhaps matching TRBD1 (5 bases). The CDR3 extends over 14 amino acids. Germline-derived CDR1 and CDR2 are SGHRS and YFSETQ. Trimming removed 7 bases from V and 0 bases from J, with 13 bases in between. The CDR3 DNA sequence: TGCGCCAGCTTTAATAGGGGCATGAACACTGAAGCTTTCTTT. This codes for CASFNRGMNTEAFF.

The rearrangement uses TRBV5-1 and TRBJ2-7; 8 positions agree with TRBD2. The CDR3 loop spans 15 amino acids. The J segment lost 0 bases and the V segment lost 7 bases, leaving 9 bases of the junction unmatched. CDR1 is SGHRS and CDR2 is YFSETQ in the germline V gene. The CDR3 region is CASAFGSGSSYEQYF. The CDR3 DNA reads TGCGCCAGCGCATTCGGGAGCGGGAGCTCCTACGAGCAGTACTTC.

The chain couples TRBV7-6 to TRBJ1-3; no clear D gene. CDR1 SGHVS and CDR2 FNYEAQ come from the germline V gene. There are 14 residues in the CDR3. V was clipped by 4 bases and J by 0 bases, with 7 bases between them. The CDR3 region has the DNA TGTGCCAGCAGCTCCCGCAGCTCTGGAAACACCATATATTTT. Translated: CASSSRSSGNTIYF.

The chain combines TRBV28 with TRBJ1-2, with 7 bases aligning to TRBD1. Germline CDR1 is MDHEN and CDR2 is SYDVKM. CDR3 length: 16 residues. The junction had 14 bases not matched to a gene; V was cut back by 3 bases and J by 7 bases. CDR3 residues: CASSLFHPGQASGYTF. Written as DNA, the CDR3 is TGTGCCAGCAGTTTGTTTCACCCTGGACAGGCCTCTGGCTACACCTTC.

The chain combines TRBV6-6 with TRBJ1-2; no clear D gene. V lost 3 bases and J lost 0, with 8 bases in between. CDR1 and CDR2 from the germline V gene are MNHNY and SVGAGI (reference sequence). The length of the CDR3 is 14 residues. The CDR3: CASSYQRTNYGYTF. The CDR3, as DNA: TGTGCCAGCAGTTATCAGCGCACTAACTATGGCTACACCTTC.

This clone was seen a handful of times. V and J are TRBV9 and TRBJ2-3, with 11 bases matching TRBD2. Germline CDR1 and CDR2: SGDLS and YYNGEE. The CDR3 loop spans 17 amino acids. Trimming at V came to 4 bases and at J to 5 bases, leaving 12 bases not matched to a gene. CDR3 protein: CASSSPRIAGGRDTQYF. CDR3 coding DNA: TGTGCCAGCAGCTCCCCTCGGATAGCGGGAGGGCGAGATACGCAGTATTTT. Variable domain in full (rest from reference TRBV9 and TRBJ2-3): DSGVTQTPKHLITATGQRVTLRCSPRSGDLSVYWYQQSLDQGLQFLIQYYNGEERAKGNILERFSAQQFPDLHSELNLSSLELGDSALYFCASSSPRIAGGRDTQYFGPGTRLTVL.

This chain links TRBV5-1 with TRBJ1-1; 10 nucleotides match TRBD1. The germline V gene encodes CDR1 SGHRS and CDR2 YFSETQ. The V segment lost 3 bases and the J segment 1 base; nucleotides outside the gene matches: 3. CDR3 length: 15 residues. The CDR3 DNA sequence: TGCGCCAGCAGCTCCGACAGGGGGCAGAACACTGAAGCTTTCTTT. Amino acid sequence: CASSSDRGQNTEAFF.

The V call is TRBV6-6, the J call TRBJ1-1, with D maybe TRBD1 (5 bases). CDR1 is MNHNY, CDR2 SVGAGI, per germline (reference sequence). The ends were cut back, 0 bases at V and 6 bases at J, with 17 bases in the middle. This CDR3 comprises 16 residues. CDR3 residues: CASSYSKGSPLSEAFF. As DNA, the CDR3 is TGTGCCAGCAGTTACTCGAAGGGGTCACCTCTCTCTGAAGCTTTCTTT.

The chain couples TRBV19 to TRBJ2-3; 9 bases are shared with TRBD1. The trim removed 5 bases at V and 4 bases at J, leaving 4 bases unmatched. This CDR3 is built from 14 residues. Germline V CDR1 and CDR2: LNHDA, SQIVND (reference sequence). The DNA for the CDR3 is TGTGCCAGTAGTGGGACAGGGATGGCAGATACGCAGTATTTT. Translating gives CASSGTGMADTQYF.

The chain uses TRBV4-1 and TRBJ2-7, with 8 bases matching TRBD2. Germline V gives CDR1 MGHRA, CDR2 YSYEKL. The J segment lost 3 bases and the V segment lost 2 bases, leaving 12 bases of the junction unmatched. There are 17 residues in the CDR3. CDR3 sequence reads: CASSQQGPSSGSYEQYF. CDR3 DNA: TGCGCCAGCAGCCAACAGGGGCCCTCAAGCGGGAGCTACGAGCAGTACTTC.

This chain connects TRBV7-8 to TRBJ1-6, with D possibly matching TRBD1 (6 bases). The germline V and J ends were trimmed by 4 bases and 7 bases, with 8 bases remaining between them. CDR3 length equals 13 residues. Germline V lookup: CDR1 SGHVS, CDR2 FQNEAQ. The CDR3 bases are TGTGCCAGCAGCTCTGGACAGAATTCACCCCTCCACTTT. This translates into CASSSGQNSPLHF.

The rearrangement links TRBV6-6 to TRBJ2-7, with 7 bases lining up with TRBD1. V lost 0 bases and J lost 3; bases outside the gene matches: 2. Germline lookup yields CDR1 MNHNY and CDR2 SVGAGI (reference sequence). There are 14 residues in the CDR3. This CDR3 reads CASSYSGTVYEQYF. DNA for the CDR3: TGTGCCAGCAGTTACTCCGGGACAGTCTACGAGCAGTACTTC.

This chain connects TRBV13 to TRBJ1-2, with 7 bases matching TRBD1. CDR3 length: 14 amino acids. In germline, CDR1 is PRHDT, CDR2 FYEKMQ (reference sequence). J was trimmed by 3 bases and V by 4 bases; bases with no gene match: 5. The CDR3 DNA is TGTGCCAGCAGCTCGACAGGGTCGGACTATGGCTACACCTTC. Residues: CASSSTGSDYGYTF.

The chain recombines TRBV5-1 with TRBJ1-1; a weak D match, TRBD1 (5 bases). This CDR3 spans 13 amino acids. Germline V gene lookup returns CDR1 SGHRS and CDR2 YFSETQ. The V end lost 4 bases, the J end lost 8 bases, and 15 bases lay between the germline ends. CDR3 sequence: CASSPEGIREAFF. CDR3 in DNA: TGCGCCAGCAGCCCGGAGGGGATAAGGGAAGCTTTCTTT.

CDR3 protein: CASSFFLGQHRTEAFF. In DNA form, the CDR3 reads TGTGCCAGCAGTTTCTTTCTGGGACAGCATAGGACTGAAGCTTTCTTT. J is TRBJ1-1 and V is TRBV28, with 7 bases lining up with TRBD1. The CDR3 spans 16 residues. After removal of 3 bases from V and 5 bases from J, the junction contained 12 bases not matched to a gene. The germline V gene encodes CDR1 MDHEN and CDR2 SYDVKM.

V usage is TRBV6-1 and J usage is TRBJ2-5, with TRBD1 matching over 7 bases. CDR1 and CDR2 (germline): MNHNS, SASEGT. This CDR3 has 15 amino acids. J gave up 7 bases and V 6 bases, and 14 bases lay outside the gene matches. CDR3 coding DNA: TGTGCCAGCAGGGCCGGACAGGTTGGAAGACTGACCCAGTACTTC. It codes for CASRAGQVGRLTQYF.

J is TRBJ2-3 and V is TRBV29-1, with TRBD2 identical over 14 bases. This CDR3 has 16 amino acids. From germline, CDR1 is SQVTM and CDR2 ANQGSEA. V gave up 4 bases and J gave up 4 bases; unmatched junction bases: 7. CDR3 nucleotides: TGCAGCGTTGTGGGGACTAGCGGGAGTGTTCCAGATACGCAGTATTTT. Encoded protein: CSVVGTSGSVPDTQYF.

This clone showed up just once. This chain uses TRBV27 with TRBJ1-2; D is ambiguous. CDR1 and CDR2 (germline): MNHEY, SMNVEV (reference sequence). Trimming took off 2 bases at V and 4 bases at J, with 11 bases between the two ends. The CDR3 covers 14 residues. The CDR3 coding sequence is TGTGCCAGCAGTTTAACGGAGGGCACCTATGGCTACACCTTC. Translating it yields CASSLTEGTYGYTF.

In the case of this clone: The sample carries other DNA sequences with the same CDR3. The gene calls are TRBV7-6 and TRBJ2-3, with a possible D match to TRBD2 (5 bases). The ends were cut back, 0 bases at V and 0 bases at J, with 7 bases in the middle. This CDR3 has 15 amino acids. Germline values: CDR1 SGHVS, CDR2 FNYEAQ. CDR3 loop: CASSLAGASTDTQYF. The DNA of the CDR3 is TGTGCCAGCAGCTTAGCGGGAGCTAGCACAGATACGCAGTATTTT.

The chain has TRBV5-5 and TRBJ2-5, with D possibly matching TRBD1 (6 bases). V shed 0 bases and J shed 4 bases, with 10 bases lying between them. Germline V gene sequence: CDR1 SGHKS, CDR2 YYEKEE (reference sequence). This CDR3 has 14 amino acids. The CDR3 sequence: CASSLVHRAETQYF. In DNA, the CDR3 is TGTGCCAGCAGCTTGGTTCACAGGGCAGAGACCCAGTACTTC.

V gene TRBV19 combines with J gene TRBJ2-1, with D possibly being TRBD2 (5 bases). Germline V gives CDR1 LNHDA, CDR2 SQIVND (reference sequence). Trimming pared 5 bases from V and 5 bases from J, leaving 13 bases between. The CDR3 is 14 residues long. This chain's CDR3 is CASSRRVEDNEQFF. The CDR3 DNA follows: TGTGCCAGTAGTCGACGCGTGGAGGACAATGAGCAGTTCTTC.

V is TRBV5-5 and J is TRBJ2-1; 8 bases agree with TRBD2. After removal of 0 bases from V and 11 bases from J, the junction contained 10 bases not matched to a gene. Germline values: CDR1 SGHKS, CDR2 YYEKEE (reference sequence). The CDR3 length is 15 residues. As DNA, the CDR3 is TGTGCCAGCAGCTTGGTACGGGAGGGCGCTACTAAGCAGTTCTTC. It encodes CASSLVREGATKQFF.

The chain combines TRBV11-3 with TRBJ2-2; 10 bases align to TRBD1. Trimming cost V 5 bases and J 5 bases; bases outside gene matches: 2. The CDR3 extends over 14 amino acids. From germline, CDR1 is SGHNT and CDR2 YENEEA. The CDR3 DNA follows: TGTGCCAGCAGCCAGGGACAGGGGACCGGGGAGCTGTTTTTT. This codes for CASSQGQGTGELFF.

This clone was seen more than once but under ten times. J is TRBJ2-5 and V is TRBV9, with D possibly matching TRBD1 (5 bases). This CDR3 region has 18 residues. Trimming removed 0 bases from V and 1 base from J, with 19 bases in between. CDR1 and CDR2 (germline): SGDLS, YYNGEE. CDR3 sequence: CASSVGWLRQNVQETQYF. For the CDR3, the DNA is TGTGCCAGCAGCGTAGGGTGGTTGAGACAGAACGTCCAAGAGACCCAGTACTTC.

This rearrangement joins TRBV7-9 to TRBJ1-2; D uncertain. The CDR3 runs to 13 residues. Germline V gene data show CDR1 as SEHNR and CDR2 as FQNEAQ (reference sequence). Trimming took off 5 bases at V and 6 bases at J, with 13 bases between the two ends. The DNA of the CDR3 is TGTGCCAGCAGCGCAGTGGGGAGAAATGGCTACACCTTC. Translated, it gives CASSAVGRNGYTF.

J is TRBJ2-4 and V is TRBV19, with TRBD2 matching 11 bases. The V gene's germline CDR1 is LNHDA and CDR2 SQIVND (reference sequence). V lost 4 bases, J lost 8 bases, and 4 bases stayed unmatched. The CDR3 has 14 amino acids. For the CDR3, the DNA is TGTGCCAGTAGTACCCCGGGACTAGCGGACATTCAGTACTTC. Protein sequence: CASSTPGLADIQYF.

DNA of the CDR3: TGTGCTAGTGGATCTGGCGGAACTAGCACAGATACGCAGTATTTT. It yields the protein CASGSGGTSTDTQYF. The chain carries TRBV12-5 and TRBJ2-3; no definite D call. The V end was cut by 6 bases, the J end by 0 bases, with 13 bases between. The CDR3 spans 15 residues. Germline CDR1 LGHNT, CDR2 FRNRAP.